These 8 T cell receptor beta chains share one sample of origin, sequenced in a study of OX40 agonist ivuxolimab in advanced cancers. Using immunoSEQ multiplex PCR, the repertoire was profiled, and TCRdb retains in-frame clones only, with some absent. The sample lists roughly 70,000 clones; around nine tenths were seen once. The starting material was CD4+ or CD8+ T cells sorted from blood, obtained in a trial of the OX40 agonist ivuxolimab. These receptors all come from an adult with an advanced solid tumor such as melanoma, head and neck, liver or kidney cancer.

In its sample, this clone was seen once. V and J are TRBV18 and TRBJ2-5, with D perhaps assigned TRBD1 or TRBD2 (5 bases each). V was cut by 4 bases and J by 3 bases, with 18 bases left in between. The CDR3 has 16 amino acids. Germline CDR1 and CDR2: KGHSH and LQKENI. CDR3 sequence (DNA): TGTGCCAGCTCACTCGCGACTGGGGGATCAAAAGAGACCCAGTACTTC. As protein: CASSLATGGSKETQYF.

This rearrangement joins TRBV5-1 to TRBJ2-7; D not certain. V was shortened by 0 bases and J by 7 bases, with 8 bases between the two germline ends. The CDR3 has 12 amino acids. Germline assignment: CDR1 SGHRS and CDR2 YFSETQ. This chain's CDR3 is CASSLGPSEQYF. DNA for the CDR3: TGCGCCAGCAGCTTGGGACCCTCAGAGCAGTACTTC.

In its sample, this clone was seen once. The rearrangement links TRBV5-1 to TRBJ1-4; the D is unclear. This CDR3 spans 14 amino acids. The germline V gene encodes CDR1 SGHRS and CDR2 YFSETQ. V lost 0 bases, J lost 2 bases, and 5 bases lay in between. Written as DNA, the CDR3 is TGCGCCAGCAGCTTGGACAGCACTAATGAAAAACTGTTTTTT. Protein: CASSLDSTNEKLFF.

The chain couples TRBV5-4 to TRBJ1-2, with 7 bases fitting TRBD1. V shed 0 bases, J shed 5 bases, and the junction held 4 bases outside the gene matches. CDR1 is SGHNT and CDR2 is YYREEE in the germline V gene (reference sequence). The CDR3 totals 14 residues. CDR3 sequence (DNA): TGTGCCAGCAGCTTGGCAGGGGGGGCTTATGGCTACACCTTC. It translates to CASSLAGGAYGYTF.

The V gene is TRBV30, the J gene TRBJ1-2; TRBD1 is a possible D gene (5 bases). V was shortened by 3 bases and J by 0 bases, with 14 bases between the two germline ends. There are 15 residues in the CDR3. Germline CDR1 is GTSNPN and CDR2 is SVGIG (reference sequence). In DNA, the CDR3 is TGTGCCTGGAGGCGGGGCGAGACCTCTAACTATGGCTACACCTTC. Amino acid sequence: CAWRRGETSNYGYTF. Full variable domain (rest looked up from reference TRBV30 and TRBJ1-2): SQTIHQWPATLVQPVGSPLSLECTVEGTSNPNLYWYRQAAGRGLQLLFYSVGIGQISSEVPQNLSASRPQDRQFILSSKKLLLSDSGFYLCAWRRGETSNYGYTFGSGTRLTVV.

The gene calls are TRBV2 and TRBJ2-3; no reliable D call. Trimming stripped 0 bases from V and 5 bases from J, with 9 bases between. Germline CDR1 and CDR2: SNHLY and FYNNEI. CDR3 length equals 14 residues. CDR3 nucleotide sequence: TGTGCCAGCAGTGAAGCCTCAGAAGAAGATACGCAGTATTTT. Translating gives CASSEASEEDTQYF.

This clone was observed a few times. This chain links TRBV19 with TRBJ2-6, with 7 nucleotides matching TRBD1. J lost 0 bases, V lost 5 bases, and 7 bases had no gene match. The CDR3 spans 17 residues. Germline-derived CDR1 and CDR2 are LNHDA and SQIVND (reference sequence). The CDR3 sequence is CASSPWDRTSGANVLTF. The CDR3 coding sequence is TGTGCCAGTAGTCCCTGGGACAGAACCTCTGGGGCCAACGTCCTGACTTTC.

The chain carries TRBV19 and TRBJ1-6; no clear D gene. Trimming stripped 5 bases from V and 10 bases from J, with 18 bases between. Germline assignment: CDR1 LNHDA and CDR2 SQIVND (reference sequence). This CDR3 has 15 amino acids. The CDR3 nucleotides are TGTGCCAGTAGTCGTCGCCGAGGGAGCGGGTCACCCCTCCACTTT. Amino acid sequence: CASSRRRGSGSPLHF.